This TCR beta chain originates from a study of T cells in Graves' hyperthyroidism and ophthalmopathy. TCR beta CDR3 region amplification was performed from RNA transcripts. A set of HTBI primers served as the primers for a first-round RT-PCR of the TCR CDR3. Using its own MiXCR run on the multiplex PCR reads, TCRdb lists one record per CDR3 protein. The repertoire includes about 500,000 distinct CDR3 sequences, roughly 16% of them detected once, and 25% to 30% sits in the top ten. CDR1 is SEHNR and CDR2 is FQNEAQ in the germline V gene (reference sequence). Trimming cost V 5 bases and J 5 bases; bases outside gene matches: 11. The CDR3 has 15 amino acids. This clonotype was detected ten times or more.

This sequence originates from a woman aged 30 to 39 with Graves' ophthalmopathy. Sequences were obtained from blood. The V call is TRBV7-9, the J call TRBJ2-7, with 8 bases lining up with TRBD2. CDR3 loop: CASSPPETSVNEQYF. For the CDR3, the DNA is TGTGCCAGCAGCCCTCCCGAGACTAGCGTGAACGAGCAGTACTTC.